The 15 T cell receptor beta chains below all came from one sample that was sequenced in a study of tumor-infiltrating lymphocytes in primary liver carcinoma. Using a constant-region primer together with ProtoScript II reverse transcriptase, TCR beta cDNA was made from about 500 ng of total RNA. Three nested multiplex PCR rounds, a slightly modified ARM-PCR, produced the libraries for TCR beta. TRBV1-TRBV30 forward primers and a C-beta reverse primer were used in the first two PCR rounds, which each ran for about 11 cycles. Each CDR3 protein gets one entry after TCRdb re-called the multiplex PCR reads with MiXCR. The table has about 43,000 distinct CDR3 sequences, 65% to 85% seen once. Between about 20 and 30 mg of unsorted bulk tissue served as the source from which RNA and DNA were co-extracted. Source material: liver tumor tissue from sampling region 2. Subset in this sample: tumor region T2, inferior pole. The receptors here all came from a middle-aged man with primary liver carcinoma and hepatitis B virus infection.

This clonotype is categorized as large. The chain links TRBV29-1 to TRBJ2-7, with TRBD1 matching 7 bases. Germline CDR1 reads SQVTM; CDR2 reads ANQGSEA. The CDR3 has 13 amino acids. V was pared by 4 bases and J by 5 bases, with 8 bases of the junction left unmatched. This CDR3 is CSVAPTGLHEQYF. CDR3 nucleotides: TGCAGCGTTGCCCCGACAGGGCTCCACGAGCAGTACTTC.

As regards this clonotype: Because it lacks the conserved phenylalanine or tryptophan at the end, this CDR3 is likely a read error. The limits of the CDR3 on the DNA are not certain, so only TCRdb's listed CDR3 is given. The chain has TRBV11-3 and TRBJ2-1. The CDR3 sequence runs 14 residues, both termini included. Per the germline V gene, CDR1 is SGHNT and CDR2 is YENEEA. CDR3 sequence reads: CASSLGVSNNKHFS.

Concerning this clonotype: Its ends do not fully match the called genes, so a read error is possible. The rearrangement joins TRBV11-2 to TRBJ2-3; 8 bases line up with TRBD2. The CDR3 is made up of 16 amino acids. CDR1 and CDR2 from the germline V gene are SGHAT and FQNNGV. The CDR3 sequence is CTSSLQAGVNTETQYF. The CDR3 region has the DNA TGTACCAGCAGCTTACAAGCGGGAGTCAACACAGAAACGCAGTATTTT.

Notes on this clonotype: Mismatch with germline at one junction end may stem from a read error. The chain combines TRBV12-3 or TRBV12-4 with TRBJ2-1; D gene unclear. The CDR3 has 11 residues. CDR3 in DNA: TGTGCCAGCAGTAGGAGCAATGCGCAGTTCTTC. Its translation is CASSRSNAQFF.

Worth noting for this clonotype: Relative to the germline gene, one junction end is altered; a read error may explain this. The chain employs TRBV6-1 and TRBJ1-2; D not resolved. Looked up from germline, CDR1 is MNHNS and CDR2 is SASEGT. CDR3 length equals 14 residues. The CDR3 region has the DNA TGTACCAGCAGTGAGGCCGGCGGTCCCTATGGCTACACTTTC. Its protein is CTSSEAGGPYGYTF.

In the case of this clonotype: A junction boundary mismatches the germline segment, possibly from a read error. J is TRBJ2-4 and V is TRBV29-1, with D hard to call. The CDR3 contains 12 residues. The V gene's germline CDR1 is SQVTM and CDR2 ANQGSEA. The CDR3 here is CSGAGAKSIQYF. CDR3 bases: TGCAGCGGCGCAGGAGCTAAAAGCATTCAGTACTTC.

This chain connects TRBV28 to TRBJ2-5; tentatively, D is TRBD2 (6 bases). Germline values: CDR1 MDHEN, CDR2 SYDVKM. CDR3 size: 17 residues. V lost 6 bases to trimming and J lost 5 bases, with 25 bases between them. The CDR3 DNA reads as TGTGCCAGCAGCCTGACTGGCGGGACCCCAGCTCACGAGACCCAGTACTTC. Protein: CASSLTGGTPAHETQYF. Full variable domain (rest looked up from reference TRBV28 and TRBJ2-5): DVKVTQSSRYLVKRTGEKVFLECVQDMDHENMFWYRQDPGLGLRLIYFSYDVKMKEKGDIPEGYSVSREKKERFSLILESASTNQTSMYLCASSLTGGTPAHETQYFGPGTRLLVL.

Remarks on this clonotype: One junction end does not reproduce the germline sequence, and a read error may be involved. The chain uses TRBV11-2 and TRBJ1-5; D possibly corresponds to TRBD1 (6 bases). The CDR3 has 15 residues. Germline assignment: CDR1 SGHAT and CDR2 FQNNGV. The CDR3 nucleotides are TGTGCCAGCAGTTTAGCAGGGGACGGCAATCAGCCCCAGCATTTT. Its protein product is CASSLAGDGNQPQHF.

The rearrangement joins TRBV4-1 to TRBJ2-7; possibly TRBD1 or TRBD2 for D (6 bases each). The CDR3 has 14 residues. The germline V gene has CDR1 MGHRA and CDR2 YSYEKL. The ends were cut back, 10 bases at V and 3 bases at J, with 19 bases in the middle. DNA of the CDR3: TGCGCCACTTTGAGGGGGGACGGAAACTACGAGCAGTACTTC. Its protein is CATLRGDGNYEQYF.

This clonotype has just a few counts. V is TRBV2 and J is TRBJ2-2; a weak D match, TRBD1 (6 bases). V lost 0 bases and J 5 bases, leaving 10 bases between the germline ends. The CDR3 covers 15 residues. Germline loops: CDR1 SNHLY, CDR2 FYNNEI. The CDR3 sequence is CASSEANRVTGELFF. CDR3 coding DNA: TGTGCCAGCAGTGAAGCAAACAGGGTTACCGGGGAGCTGTTTTTT.

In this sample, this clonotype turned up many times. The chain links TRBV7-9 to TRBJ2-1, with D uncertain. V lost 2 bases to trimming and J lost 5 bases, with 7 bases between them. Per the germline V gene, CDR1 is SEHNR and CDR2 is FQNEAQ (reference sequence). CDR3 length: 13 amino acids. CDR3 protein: CASSLSGDNEQFF. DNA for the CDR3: TGTGCCAGCAGCTTATCAGGAGACAATGAGCAGTTCTTC.

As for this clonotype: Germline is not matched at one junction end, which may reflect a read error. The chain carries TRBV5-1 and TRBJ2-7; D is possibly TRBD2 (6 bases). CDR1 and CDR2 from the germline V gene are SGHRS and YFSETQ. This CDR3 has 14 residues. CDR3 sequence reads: CDSSLGGGSHEQYF. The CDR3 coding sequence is TGCGACAGCAGCTTGGGGGGTGGGAGCCACGAGCAGTACTTC.

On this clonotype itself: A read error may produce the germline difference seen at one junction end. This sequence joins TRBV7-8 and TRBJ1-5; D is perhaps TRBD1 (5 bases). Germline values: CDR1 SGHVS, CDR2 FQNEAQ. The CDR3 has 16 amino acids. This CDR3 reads CVSSSIQGIGNQSQHF. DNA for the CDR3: TGTGTCAGCAGCTCTATCCAGGGAATTGGCAATCAGTCGCAGCATTTT.

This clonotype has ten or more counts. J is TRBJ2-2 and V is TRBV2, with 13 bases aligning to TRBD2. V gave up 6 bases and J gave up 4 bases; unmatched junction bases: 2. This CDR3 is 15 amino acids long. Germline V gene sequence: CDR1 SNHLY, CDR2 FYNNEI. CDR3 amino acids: CASRGLAGATGELFF. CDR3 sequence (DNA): TGTGCCAGCAGAGGACTAGCGGGAGCCACCGGGGAGCTGTTTTTT.

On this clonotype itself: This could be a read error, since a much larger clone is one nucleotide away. The CDR3 reads CASCVGSGELFF. CDR3 bases: TGTGCCAGCTGCGTTGGGTCAGGGGAGCTGTTTTTT. This chain joins TRBV7-7 and TRBJ2-2, with D unclear. Deletions cut 8 bases from V and 8 bases from J, with 12 bases between. The germline V gene encodes CDR1 SSHAT and CDR2 FNYEAQ (reference sequence). The CDR3 is 12 amino acids.